The 5 T cell receptor beta chains below all came from one sample that was sequenced in a study of blood T cells in healthy people across ages. Primers used in a second PCR of about 7 to 11 cycles were a sample-barcoded 5' primer and a J-beta primer mix. TCRdb reanalysed the 5' RACE reads using MiXCR and keeps one entry per CDR3 protein. The sample consists of 700,000 to 900,000 distinct CDR3 sequences, around 24% of them appearing once. The same specimen was also included in a second study, on T cells of mothers and their children.

The sequencing input was blood. The receptors originated from a boy aged 5-17 years in good health.

This clonotype was observed a handful of times. The chain carries TRBV6-5 and TRBJ2-3; TRBD1 matches 7 bases. The V and J ends lost 4 bases and 1 base, in that order; junction bases with no gene match: 2. Germline V CDR1 and CDR2: MNHEY, SVGAGI. The CDR3 contains 14 residues. CDR3 DNA sequence: TGTGCCAGCAGTTTTGACAGGGGCACAGATACGCAGTATTTT. It translates to CASSFDRGTDTQYF.

The chain links TRBV18 to TRBJ2-1; 9 bases line up with TRBD2. Trimming at V came to 1 base and at J to 5 bases, leaving 0 bases not matched to a gene. Per the germline V gene, CDR1 is KGHSH and CDR2 is LQKENI. This CDR3 is 14 amino acids long. CDR3 bases: TGTGCCAGCTCACCACTAGCGGGGGACAATGAGCAGTTCTTC. Protein sequence: CASSPLAGDNEQFF. Full variable domain (outside the CDR3, taken from reference TRBV18 and TRBJ2-1): NAGVMQNPRHLVRRRGQEARLRCSPMKGHSHVYWYRQLPEEGLKFMVYLQKENIIDESGMPKERFSAEFPKEGPSILRIQQVVRGDSAAYFCASSPLAGDNEQFFGPGTRLTVL.

V and J are TRBV4-2 and TRBJ2-3; 13 nucleotides align to TRBD2. Looked up from germline, CDR1 is LGHNA and CDR2 is YNFKEQ. V trimming: 0 bases; J trimming: 4 bases; junction bases outside the gene matches: 1. CDR3 length equals 16 residues. CDR3 in amino acids: CASSQELAGGPDTQYF. CDR3 in DNA: TGTGCCAGCAGCCAAGAACTAGCGGGGGGGCCAGATACGCAGTATTTT.

The chain uses TRBV29-1 and TRBJ1-2; tentatively, D is TRBD1 (6 bases). Germline assignment: CDR1 SQVTM and CDR2 ANQGSEA. The CDR3 is 12 amino acids. Deletions cut 4 bases from V and 3 bases from J, with 9 bases between. The chain's CDR3 is CSVAAGDYGYTF. In DNA, the CDR3 is TGCAGCGTTGCGGCAGGGGACTATGGCTACACCTTC.

Notes on this clonotype: Sequence at one end of the junction differs from germline and may be a read error. The V and J genes are TRBV5-1 and TRBJ1-3; TRBD1 is a possible D gene (6 bases). The CDR3 length is 15 residues. Germline V gives CDR1 SGHRS, CDR2 YFSETQ. This chain's CDR3 is CAGSSGGISGNTIYF. CDR3 coding DNA: TGCGCCGGCAGCTCGGGGGGCATCTCTGGAAACACCATATATTTT.